This T cell receptor beta chain is drawn from a study of PD-1 blockade in classical Hodgkin lymphoma (dated by TCRdb to about 2020). Study-wide context: Nivolumab dosing was 3 mg/kg intravenously every 2 weeks, continuing until either disease progression or unacceptable toxicity. A peripheral blood immune signature of response to PD-1 blockade in classical Hodgkin lymphoma was defined using TCR beta sequencing and CyTOF. Points the paper makes about the study in general: Baseline TCR diversity was reported as lower in newly diagnosed patients than in healthy donors, and lower still in relapsed/refractory patients. Patients starting nivolumab less than 1 year after ASCT had lower diversity and were excluded from later analyses to avoid confounding by immune reconstitution. By C4D1, a significant rise was seen in CD4+ TCR diversity but not in CD8+ TCR diversity (p=0.0027 vs p=0.16), and the rise was most apparent among complete responders (p=0.02). Only a single clinical trial cohort was studied, and what caused the repertoire differences, possibly disease activity or prior therapy, remained undefined. Trial patients achieving complete response had baseline diversity similar to newly diagnosed patients, whereas partial responders and progressors had significantly lower diversity.

The Qiagen DNeasy kit was used to extract genomic DNA both from unsorted PBMCs and from the negatively selected CD4+ and CD8+ fractions. TCR beta CDR3 regions were amplified by immunoSEQ multiplex PCR using primers annealing to V and J segments. A synthetic immune receptor repertoire was used to minimize amplification bias, and remaining bias was computationally removed after sequencing. The paper's data handling went like this. Custom Python scripts were used to quantify repertoire diversity as the Shannon entropy index. The unsorted, CD4+ and CD8+ repertoires were each analyzed separately, with the exception of combined analyses, where CD4+ and CD8+ sequences were merged in silico. Clonal expansion was defined as at least a 2-fold frequency increase after treatment relative to C1D1, with a pseudocount of 0.5 for undetected baseline clones. Clones with 0 or 1 copy at C1D1 were defined as singleton clones, while clones with 2 or more copies were defined as non-singleton clones. Clones expanded in unsorted samples were assigned a CD4+, CD8+ or unknown annotation through matching of protein sequences in sorted samples from the same patient. Diversity changes from C1D1 to C4D1 were tested in paired samples using Wilcoxon tests. TCRdb carries this immuneACCESS record with in-frame sequences only. Its versions omit some clonotypes, under half of them owing to an unresolved V gene in the studies checked, with the rest unexplained. V, J and clone size reflect that table, while D and trimming were determined from the DNA. For this sample the table gives approximately 44,000 clones, of which 66% were detected only once. The top ten hold 2.5% to 3.5% of the sample.

The CDR3 has 15 amino acids, counting the end cysteine and phenylalanine. Only the CDR3 DNA stays, 45 bases, in frame from base 1. Deletion took 0 bases off V and 1 base off J, with a span of 9 bases between the germline ends. The CDR1 and CDR2 encoded by the germline V gene (reference sequence) are GTSNPN and SVGIG. The time point label here, explained by the study, means: cycle 4 day 1 (C4D1), after 6 weeks of nivolumab. All trial patients had relapsed after autologous stem cell transplantation, with cohorts A, B and C differing in prior brentuximab vedotin exposure. The trial cohort was composed of 56 patients with relapsed/refractory classical Hodgkin lymphoma, for whom complete response, partial response or progressive disease was recorded as best overall response. In the multi-cohort phase II CheckMate 205 trial, trial patients received single-agent nivolumab. An independent review committee assessed best overall response using the 2007 International Working Group response criteria. Trial PBMCs were obtained immediately prior to nivolumab initiation (C1D1) and on therapy at cycle 2 day 1 and cycle 4 day 1. Peripheral blood was collected in 8 mL Vacutainer Cell Preparation Tubes, from which PBMCs were isolated by centrifugation and then cryopreserved.

Comment on this clone: The specificity of this receptor is unknown. No base quality values were provided; no much bigger clone lies one nucleotide off.

The sample here was peripheral blood mononuclear cells (PBMCs), taken before the fourth cycle of nivolumab. This receptor chain uses TRBV30 and TRBJ2-2; no D segment can be confidently identified. This sequence was found in a human donor with classical Hodgkin lymphoma. For the CDR3, the sequence is CAWSVSAVNTGELFF. The DNA reads TGTGCCTGGAGTGTATCGGCGGTGAACACCGGGGAGCTGTTTTTT.